This T cell receptor beta chain was obtained from a study of cytomegalovirus exposure and HLA in healthy donors. Details on this clone: What it binds is unknown.

The PCR employed 60 Vbeta primers together with 13 Jbeta primers. Libraries were prepared by immunoSEQ multiplex PCR; TCRdb keeps only in-frame clonotypes and omits some of them. The table has some 66,000 clones, roughly 78% seen once. Germline V gene lookup returns CDR1 MNHEY and CDR2 SVGAGI. V lost 7 bases, J lost 5 bases, and 5 bases stayed unmatched. The CDR3 length is 14 residues. Study-wide findings and caveats: The study dropped some indistinguishable V segments, TRBV6-2 and TRBV6-3 among them. Presence/absence analyses rested on an assumption that sequencing depth was roughly uniform across donors.

Material: PBMCs. This TCR was sampled from a man aged 40-55 years in good health and CMV-seronegative. The J gene is TRBJ1-5, the V gene TRBV6-5, with 10 bases fitting TRBD1. CDR3 coding DNA: TGTGCCAGCACCGGGACAGGGGATTATCAGCCCCAGCATTTT. It translates to CASTGTGDYQPQHF.